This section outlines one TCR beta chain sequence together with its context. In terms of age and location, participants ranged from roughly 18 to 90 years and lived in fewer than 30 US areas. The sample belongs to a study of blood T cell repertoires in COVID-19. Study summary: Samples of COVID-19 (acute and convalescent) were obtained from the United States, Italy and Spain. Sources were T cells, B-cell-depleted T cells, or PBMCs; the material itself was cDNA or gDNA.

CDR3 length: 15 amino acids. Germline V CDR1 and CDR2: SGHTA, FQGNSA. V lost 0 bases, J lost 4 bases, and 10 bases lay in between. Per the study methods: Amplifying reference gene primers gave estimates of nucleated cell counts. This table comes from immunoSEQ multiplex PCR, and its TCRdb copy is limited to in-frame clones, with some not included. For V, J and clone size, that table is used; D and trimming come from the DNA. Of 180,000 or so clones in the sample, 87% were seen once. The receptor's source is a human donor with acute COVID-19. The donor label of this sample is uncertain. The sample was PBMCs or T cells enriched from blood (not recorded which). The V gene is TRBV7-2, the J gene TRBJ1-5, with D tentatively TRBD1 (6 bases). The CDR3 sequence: CASSLAQGQNQPQHF. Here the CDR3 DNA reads TGTGCCAGCAGCTTAGCCCAGGGACAAAATCAGCCCCAGCATTTT.